This TCR beta chain was recorded in a study of T cells after yellow fever vaccination. Points from the study as a whole: The secondary T-cell response peaked on day 5, not day 15, but was weaker.

Many counts were recorded for this clonotype. Antigen unknown. Via MiXCR, TCRdb re-called the 5' RACE reads, giving one row per CDR3 protein. Among roughly 250,000 distinct CDR3 sequences listed, 10% to 15% were seen once. The germline CDR1 and CDR2 sequences are SGHNT and YENEEA. The V end was cut by 5 bases, the J end by 0 bases, with 8 bases between. The CDR3 has 14 amino acids. Specimen: CD4+ T cells sorted from PBMCs, collected 45 days after the yellow fever booster vaccination. The sequence came from a man aged 25-45 years who received the YFV17D yellow fever vaccine. This chain joins TRBV11-3 and TRBJ2-1; D remains ambiguous. CDR3 coding DNA: TGTGCCAGCAGCGCTTCCTCCTCCTACAATGAGCAGTTCTTC. It specifies CASSASSSYNEQFF. Filled out from reference TRBV11-3 and TRBJ2-1, the complete variable domain reads EAGVVQSPRYKIIEKKQPVAFWCNPISGHNTLYWYLQNLGQGPELLIRYENEEAVDDSQLPKDRFSAERLKGVDSTLKIQPAELGDSAVYLCASSASSSYNEQFFGPGTRLTVL.